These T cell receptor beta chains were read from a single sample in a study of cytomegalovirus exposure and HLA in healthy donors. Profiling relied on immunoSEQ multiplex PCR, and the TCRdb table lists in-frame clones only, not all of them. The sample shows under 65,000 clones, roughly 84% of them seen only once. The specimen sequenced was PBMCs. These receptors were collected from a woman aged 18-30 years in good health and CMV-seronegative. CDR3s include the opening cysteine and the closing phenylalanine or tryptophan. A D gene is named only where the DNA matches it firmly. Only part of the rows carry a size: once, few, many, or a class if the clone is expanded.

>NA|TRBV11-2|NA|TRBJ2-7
CASTSRGPYEQYF
TGTGCCAGCACATCGCGGGGCCCCTACGAGCAGTACTTC
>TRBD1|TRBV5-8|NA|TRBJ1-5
CASSHDREPQPQHF
TGTGCCAGCAGCCACGACAGGGAACCTCAGCCCCAGCATTTT
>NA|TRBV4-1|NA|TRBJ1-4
CASSRSIGDEKLFF
TGCGCCAGCAGCCGTTCTATCGGGGATGAAAAACTGTTTTTT
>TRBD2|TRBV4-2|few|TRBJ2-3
CASSQVGLADTQYF
TGTGCCAGCAGCCAAGTCGGACTAGCGGATACGCAGTATTTT
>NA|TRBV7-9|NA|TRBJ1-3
CASSREGPGNTIYF
TGTGCCAGCAGTAGGGAGGGGCCTGGAAACACCATATATTTT
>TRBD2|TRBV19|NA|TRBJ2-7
CASRSSLAASYEQYF
TGTGCCAGTAGATCATCACTAGCGGCCTCCTACGAGCAGTACTTC
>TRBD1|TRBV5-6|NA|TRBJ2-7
CASSFPGTGIHEQYF
TGTGCCAGCAGCTTTCCCGGGACAGGGATCCACGAGCAGTACTTC
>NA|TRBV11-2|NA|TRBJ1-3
CASSLVPNHFSGNTIYF
TGTGCCAGCAGCTTAGTTCCCAACCACTTCTCTGGAAACACCATATATTTT
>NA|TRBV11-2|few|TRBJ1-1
CASSLGVGPEAFF
TGTGCCAGCAGCTTGGGCGTGGGGCCTGAAGCTTTCTTT
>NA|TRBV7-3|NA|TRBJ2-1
CASSLYPILAQDEQFF
TGTGCCAGCAGCCTATATCCCATATTGGCCCAGGATGAGCAGTTCTTC
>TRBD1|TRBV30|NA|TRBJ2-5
CAWGGHRGQQETQYF
TGTGCCTGGGGAGGTCACCGGGGACAGCAAGAGACCCAGTACTTC
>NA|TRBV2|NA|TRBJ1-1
CASSASGGENTEAFF
TGTGCCAGCTCGGCCTCGGGGGGCGAAAACACTGAAGCTTTCTTT
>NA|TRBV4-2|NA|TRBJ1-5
CASSQDLGGAQHF
TGTGCCAGCAGCCAAGATCTCGGGGGTGCCCAGCATTTT
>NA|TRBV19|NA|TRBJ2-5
CASSNRRRVPITQETQYF
TGTGCCAGTAGTAATCGCCGCCGGGTTCCCATAACCCAAGAGACCCAGTACTTC
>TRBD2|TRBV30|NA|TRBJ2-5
CALTLAGGETQYF
TGTGCCTTAACCCTAGCGGGAGGTGAGACCCAGTACTTC
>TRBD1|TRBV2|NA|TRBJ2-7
CASMGQGLHEQYF
TGTGCCAGCATGGGACAGGGTCTCCACGAGCAGTACTTC
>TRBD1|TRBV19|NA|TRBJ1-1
CASIGTGGMNTEAFF
TGTGCCAGTATCGGGACAGGGGGTATGAACACTGAAGCTTTCTTT
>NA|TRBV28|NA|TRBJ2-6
CASRLAGSGGGANVLTF
TGTGCCAGCAGACTAGCAGGGTCAGGGGGTGGGGCCAACGTCCTGACTTTC
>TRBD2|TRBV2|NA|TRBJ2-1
CASREIAGSSYNEQFF
TGTGCCAGCAGAGAAATAGCGGGAAGCTCCTACAATGAGCAGTTCTTC
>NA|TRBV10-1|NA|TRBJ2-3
CASPGFRTDTQYF
TGCGCCAGCCCCGGGTTTCGCACAGATACGCAGTATTTT
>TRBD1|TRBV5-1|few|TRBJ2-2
CASSPGTGGGGELFF
TGCGCCAGCAGCCCAGGGACAGGGGGCGGCGGGGAGCTGTTTTTT
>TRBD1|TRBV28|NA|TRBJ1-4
CASSLPWTGANEKLFF
TGTGCCAGCAGTTTACCGTGGACAGGGGCTAATGAAAAACTGTTTTTT
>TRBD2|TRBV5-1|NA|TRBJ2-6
CASSAGTSFSGANVLTF
TGCGCCAGCAGCGCCGGGACTAGCTTTTCTGGGGCCAACGTCCTGACTTTC
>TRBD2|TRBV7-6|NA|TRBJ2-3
CASSLRTSGSTDTQYF
TGTGCCAGCAGCCTCCGGACTAGCGGGAGCACAGATACGCAGTATTTT
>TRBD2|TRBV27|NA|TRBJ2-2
CASSIGLANTGELFF
TGTGCCAGCAGCATAGGACTAGCAAACACCGGGGAGCTGTTTTTT
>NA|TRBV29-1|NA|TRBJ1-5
CSVGGRGGNQPQHF
TGCAGCGTTGGGGGCAGGGGTGGCAATCAGCCCCAGCATTTT
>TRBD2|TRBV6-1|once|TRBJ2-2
CASSEALSSGRAQAGELFF
TGTGCCAGCAGTGAAGCGCTGAGTAGCGGGAGGGCCCAGGCCGGGGAGCTGTTTTTT
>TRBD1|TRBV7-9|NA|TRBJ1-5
CASSLAQRWDRDDQPQHF
TGTGCCAGCAGCTTAGCCCAGAGGTGGGACAGGGACGATCAGCCCCAGCATTTT
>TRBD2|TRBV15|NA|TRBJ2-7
CATSSQEASGRVYEQYF
TGTGCCACCAGCAGTCAGGAGGCTAGCGGGAGGGTTTACGAGCAGTACTTC
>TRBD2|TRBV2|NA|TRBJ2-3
CASRAQKTSFGTDTQYF
TGTGCCAGCAGGGCTCAAAAGACTAGCTTTGGCACAGATACGCAGTATTTT
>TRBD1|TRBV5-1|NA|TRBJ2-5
CASSLTGTGEGETQYF
TGCGCCAGCAGCTTGACTGGGACAGGGGAGGGAGAGACCCAGTACTTC
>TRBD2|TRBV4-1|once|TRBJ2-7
CASSQEGTSVYEQYF
TGCGCCAGCAGCCAAGAGGGGACTAGCGTCTACGAGCAGTACTTC
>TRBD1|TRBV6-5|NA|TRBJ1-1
CAAGEQGLKTEAFF
TGTGCCGCAGGAGAACAGGGGTTGAAAACTGAAGCTTTCTTT
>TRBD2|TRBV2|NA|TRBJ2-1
CASSLRLAYSYNEQFF
TGTGCCAGCAGTCTACGACTAGCGTACTCCTACAATGAGCAGTTCTTC
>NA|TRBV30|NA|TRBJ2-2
CAWTGLGNTGELFF
TGTGCCTGGACAGGCTTGGGGAACACCGGGGAGCTGTTTTTT
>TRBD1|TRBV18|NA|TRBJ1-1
CASSPRTGRNTEAFF
TGTGCCAGCTCACCAAGGACAGGGAGAAACACTGAAGCTTTCTTT
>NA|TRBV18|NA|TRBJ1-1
CASSPGGSNTEAFF
TGTGCCAGCTCACCAGGCGGATCTAACACTGAAGCTTTCTTT
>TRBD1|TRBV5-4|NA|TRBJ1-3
CASSLDRGPGNTIYF
TGTGCCAGCAGCCTAGACAGGGGGCCTGGAAACACCATATATTTT
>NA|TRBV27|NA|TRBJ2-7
CASSRRDTSYEQYF
TGTGCCAGCAGTCGCCGGGACACCTCCTACGAGCAGTACTTC
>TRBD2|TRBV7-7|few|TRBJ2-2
CASSLGTSGPTGELFF
TGTGCTAGCAGCTTAGGGACTAGCGGGCCCACCGGGGAGCTGTTTTTT
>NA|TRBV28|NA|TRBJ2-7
CASLKGGGPYEQYF
TGTGCCAGCCTTAAGGGGGGAGGGCCGTACGAGCAGTACTTC
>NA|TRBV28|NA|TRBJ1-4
CASSSSGEKLFF
TGTGCCAGCAGTTCTTCAGGGGAAAAACTGTTTTTT
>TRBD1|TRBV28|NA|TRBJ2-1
CASSARGYEQFF
TGTGCCAGCAGTGCCAGGGGGTATGAGCAGTTCTTC
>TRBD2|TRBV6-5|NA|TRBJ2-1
CASSRGGGSRNEQFF
TGTGCCAGCAGCCGGGGGGGAGGGAGTAGAAATGAGCAGTTCTTC
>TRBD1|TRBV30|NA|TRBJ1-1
CAWSPGQMNTEAFF
TGTGCCTGGAGTCCGGGACAGATGAACACTGAAGCTTTCTTT
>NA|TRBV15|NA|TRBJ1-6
CATSTGSNRVSPLHF
TGTGCCACCAGCACTGGATCGAACAGGGTTTCACCCCTCCACTTT
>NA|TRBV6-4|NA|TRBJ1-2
CASSVSGSSGYGYTF
TGTGCCAGCAGTGTCTCAGGCTCCTCGGGCTATGGCTACACCTTC
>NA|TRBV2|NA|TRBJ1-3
CASTEDRSSGNTIYF
TGTGCCAGCACCGAAGACCGGAGCTCTGGAAACACCATATATTTT
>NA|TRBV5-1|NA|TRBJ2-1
CASSLDVPLNNEQFF
TGCGCCAGCAGCTTGGACGTACCCCTAAACAATGAGCAGTTCTTC